This paragraph covers one T cell receptor (beta chain) sequence. The data derive from a study of cytomegalovirus exposure and HLA in healthy donors. This CDR3 region has 14 residues. V dropped 6 bases and J dropped 0 bases, with 8 bases sitting between them. From germline, CDR1 is SGHAT and CDR2 FQNNGV. Repertoires were generated with immunoSEQ multiplex PCR, while TCRdb's copy carries only in-frame clones and drops some. The data hold around 350,000 clones, with roughly 90% observed a single time. The donors were members of the validation cohort comprising 120 subjects, separate from the roughly 640-subject first cohort.

The TCR comes from a woman between 18 and 30 years old in good health and CMV-seronegative. The V gene is TRBV11-2, the J gene TRBJ1-4; tentative D call: TRBD1 (5 bases). What was sequenced was PBMCs. The CDR3: CASRMTATNEKLFF. The CDR3 DNA reads TGTGCCAGCAGGATGACAGCAACTAATGAAAAACTGTTTTTT.